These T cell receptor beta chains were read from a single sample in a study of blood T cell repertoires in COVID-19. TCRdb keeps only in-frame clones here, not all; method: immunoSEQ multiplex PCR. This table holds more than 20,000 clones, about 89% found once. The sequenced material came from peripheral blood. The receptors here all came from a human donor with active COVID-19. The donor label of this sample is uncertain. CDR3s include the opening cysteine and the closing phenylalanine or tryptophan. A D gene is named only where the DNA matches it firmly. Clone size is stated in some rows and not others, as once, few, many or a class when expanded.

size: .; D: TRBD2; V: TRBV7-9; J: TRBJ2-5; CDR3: CASSLGGSETQYF; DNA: TGTGCCAGCAGCTTGGGAGGGTCAGAGACCCAGTACTTC
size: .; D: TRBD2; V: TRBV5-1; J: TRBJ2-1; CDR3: CASSPWTSGGSYNEQFF; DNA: TGCGCCAGCAGCCCCTGGACTAGCGGGGGTTCCTACAATGAGCAGTTCTTC
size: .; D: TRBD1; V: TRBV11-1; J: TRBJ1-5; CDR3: CASSLGGQGDQPQHF; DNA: TGTGCCAGCAGCTTAGGGGGACAGGGTGATCAGCCCCAGCATTTT
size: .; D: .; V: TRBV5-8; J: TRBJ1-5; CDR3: CASSLPSGGGMPQHF; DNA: TGTGCCAGCAGCTTGCCGTCAGGCGGGGGGATGCCCCAGCATTTT
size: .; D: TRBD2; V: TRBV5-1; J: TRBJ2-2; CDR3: CASSLDSSGVTGELFF; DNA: TGCGCCAGCAGCCTGGATTCTAGCGGAGTCACCGGGGAGCTGTTTTTT
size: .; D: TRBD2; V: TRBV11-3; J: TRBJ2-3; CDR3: CASSFPGLAGGLADTQYF; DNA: TGTGCCAGCAGCTTCCCGGGACTAGCGGGAGGGTTGGCGGATACGCAGTATTTT
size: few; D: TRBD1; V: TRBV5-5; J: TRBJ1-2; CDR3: CASSLGAGGRSNYGYTF; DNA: TGTGCCAGCAGCTTGGGTGCAGGGGGCAGGTCGAACTATGGCTACACCTTC
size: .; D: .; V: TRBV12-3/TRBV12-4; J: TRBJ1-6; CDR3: CASGSTPGSPLHF; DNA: TGTGCCAGCGGCTCCACGCCGGGTTCACCCCTCCACTTT
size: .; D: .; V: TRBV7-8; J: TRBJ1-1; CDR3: CATERAMNTEAFF; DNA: TGTGCCACGGAGAGGGCCATGAACACTGAAGCTTTCTTT
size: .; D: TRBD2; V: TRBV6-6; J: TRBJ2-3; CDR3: CASSLGGARTDTQYF; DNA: TGTGCCAGCTCCCTCGGGGGGGCACGCACAGATACGCAGTATTTT
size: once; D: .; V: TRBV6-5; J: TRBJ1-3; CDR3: CARGRERASGNTIYF; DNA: TGTGCCAGGGGGAGGGAAAGGGCGTCTGGAAACACCATATATTTT
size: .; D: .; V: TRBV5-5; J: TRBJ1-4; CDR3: CASRLGVAEKLFF; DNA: TGTGCCAGCCGCCTCGGGGTAGCTGAAAAACTGTTTTTT
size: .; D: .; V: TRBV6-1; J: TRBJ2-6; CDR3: CASSDGGLVSGANVLTF; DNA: TGTGCCAGCAGTGATGGGGGACTGGTCTCTGGGGCCAACGTCCTGACTTTC
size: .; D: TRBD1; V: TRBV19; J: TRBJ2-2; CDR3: CASRETGGNTGELFF; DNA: TGTGCCAGTAGGGAGACAGGGGGCAATACCGGGGAGCTGTTTTTT
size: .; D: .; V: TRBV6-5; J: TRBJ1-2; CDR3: CASSPGQLGSYTF; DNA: TGTGCCAGCAGCCCAGGACAGCTGGGTAGCTACACCTTC
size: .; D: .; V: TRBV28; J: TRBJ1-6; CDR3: CATRYATGSGSPLHF; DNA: TGTGCCACTAGGTACGCAACAGGGAGCGGATCACCCCTCCACTTT
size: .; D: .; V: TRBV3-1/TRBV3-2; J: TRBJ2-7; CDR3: CASSLESVGYEQYF; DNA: TGTGCCAGCAGCCTGGAATCGGTCGGGTACGAGCAGTACTTC
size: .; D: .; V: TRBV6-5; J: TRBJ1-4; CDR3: CASRPTPSNEKLFF; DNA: TGTGCCAGCAGACCCACCCCCAGTAATGAAAAACTGTTTTTT